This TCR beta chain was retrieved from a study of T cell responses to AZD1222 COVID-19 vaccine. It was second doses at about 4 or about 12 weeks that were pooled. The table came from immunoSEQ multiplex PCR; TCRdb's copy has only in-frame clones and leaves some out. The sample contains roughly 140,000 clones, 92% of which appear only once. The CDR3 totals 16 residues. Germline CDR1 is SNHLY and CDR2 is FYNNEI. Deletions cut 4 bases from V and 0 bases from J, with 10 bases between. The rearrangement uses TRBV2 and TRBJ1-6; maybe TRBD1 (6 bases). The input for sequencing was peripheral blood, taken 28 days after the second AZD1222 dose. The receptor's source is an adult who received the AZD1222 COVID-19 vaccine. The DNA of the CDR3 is TGTGCCAGCAGTGGAACAGGGAGCTCCTATAATTCACCCCTCCACTTT. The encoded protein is CASSGTGSSYNSPLHF.